This TCR beta chain was identified in a study of cytomegalovirus exposure and HLA in healthy donors. At the level of the study: Roughly 180 million T cells yielded more than 90 million unique TCR beta sequences in earlier analysis.

PCR employed 60 Vbeta and 13 Jbeta primers. The assay was immunoSEQ multiplex PCR, and TCRdb's table has in-frame clones only and misses some. The profile shows more than 95,000 clones, about 13% of them singletons. Notes on the study in general: The study dropped some indistinguishable V segments, TRBV6-2 and TRBV6-3 among them.

This CDR3 contains 11 residues. The germline V gene encodes CDR1 MGHDK and CDR2 SYGVNS. After removal of 10 bases from V and 5 bases from J, the junction contained 3 bases not matched to a gene. As for the donors, each was a healthy bone marrow donor. This clone was recorded a few times. Its antigen is unknown. The chain has TRBV25-1 and TRBJ1-2; TRBD1 matches 8 bases. This clonotype was sampled from a man between 40 and 49 years old in good health and CMV-seropositive. Sequencing was carried out using PBMCs. The CDR3 DNA reads as TGTGCCACAGGGGGCAATTATGGCTACACCTTC. Protein product: CATGGNYGYTF.